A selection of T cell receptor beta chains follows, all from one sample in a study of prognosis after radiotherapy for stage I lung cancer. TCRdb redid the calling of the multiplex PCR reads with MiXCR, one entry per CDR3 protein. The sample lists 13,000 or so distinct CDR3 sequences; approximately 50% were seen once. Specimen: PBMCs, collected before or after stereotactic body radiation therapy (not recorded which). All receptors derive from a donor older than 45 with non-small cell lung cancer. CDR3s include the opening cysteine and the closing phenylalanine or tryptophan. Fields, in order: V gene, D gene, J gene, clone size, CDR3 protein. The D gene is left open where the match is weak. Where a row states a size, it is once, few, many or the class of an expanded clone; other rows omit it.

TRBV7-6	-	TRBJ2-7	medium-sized	CASSLEAGPTYEQYF
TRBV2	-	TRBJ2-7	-	CAIGGNRSDAAIYEQYF
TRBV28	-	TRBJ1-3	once	CASRAGASGNTIYF
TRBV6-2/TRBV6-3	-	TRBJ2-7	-	CASSELRQSSFSYEQYF
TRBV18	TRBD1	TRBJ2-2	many	CASSRTGEPGELFF
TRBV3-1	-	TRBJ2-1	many	CASSQGRGGAEFF
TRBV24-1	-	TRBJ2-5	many	CATSDPLSRGGQETQYF
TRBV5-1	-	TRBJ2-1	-	CASSLEVHMDEQFF
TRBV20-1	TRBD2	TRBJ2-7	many	CSAPGTSGALSYEQYF
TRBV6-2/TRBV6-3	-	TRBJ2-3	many	CASSYKQITDTQYF
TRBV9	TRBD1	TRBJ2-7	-	CASSVALRTGIREQYF
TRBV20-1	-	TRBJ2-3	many	CSAPRFLGDMLSTDTQYF
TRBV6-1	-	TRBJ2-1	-	CASRDRKGLATYNEQFF
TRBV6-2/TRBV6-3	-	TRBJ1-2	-	CASSVRDGYTF
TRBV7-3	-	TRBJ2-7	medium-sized	CASSNRQGGEQYF
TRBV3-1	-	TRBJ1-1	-	CASSQELDRAGTFF
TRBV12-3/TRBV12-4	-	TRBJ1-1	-	CASNQIQVNTEAFF
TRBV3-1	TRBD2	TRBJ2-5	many	CASSQNLAGVAIKQETQYF